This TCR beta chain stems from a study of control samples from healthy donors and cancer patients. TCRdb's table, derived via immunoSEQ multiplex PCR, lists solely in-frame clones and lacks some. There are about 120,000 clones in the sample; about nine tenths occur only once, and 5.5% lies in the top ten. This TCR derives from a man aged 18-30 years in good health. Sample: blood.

This chain's CDR3 is CASSQTAGLTGELFF. In DNA form, the CDR3 reads TGTGCCAGCAGCCAGACAGCGGGGCTGACCGGGGAGCTGTTTTTT. The chain combines TRBV14 with TRBJ2-2; 7 bases match TRBD2. This CDR3 is built from 15 residues. With V trimmed by 3 bases and J by 5 bases, 6 bases remained unmatched. In germline, CDR1 is SGHDN, CDR2 FVKESK.